This TCR beta chain was sequenced in a study of patients and donors after allogeneic stem cell transplantation. A single record per CDR3 protein comes from TCRdb applying MiXCR to the RT-PCR reads. The repertoire holds under 200,000 distinct CDR3 sequences, with approximately 28% as singletons. The CDR3 runs 13 residues. Germline CDR1 ENHRY, CDR2 SYGVKD. V lost 6 bases to trimming and J lost 8 bases; unmatched junction nucleotides: 1. This chain connects TRBV10-3 to TRBJ1-6, with TRBD1 identical over 10 bases. The specimen was blood, either unsorted or a sorted T cell fraction (not recorded which). This TCR was sampled from a human donor who was either an allogeneic HSCT recipient or a stem cell or donor lymphocyte infusion donor (not recorded which). It is not recorded whose cells these are; they may come from a transplant donor. For the CDR3, the DNA is TGTGCCATCAGGGACAGGGGGGATTCACCCCTCCACTTT. This codes for CAIRDRGDSPLHF.